The T cell receptor beta chain described here comes from a study of T-cell reconstitution after alpha-beta-depleted transplantation in children. The CDR3 length is 17 residues. The ends were cut back, 4 bases at V and 3 bases at J, with 18 bases in the middle. In germline, CDR1 is LNHNV, CDR2 YYDKDF (reference sequence). Preparation of the TCRbeta library used unique molecular identifiers. TCRdb re-called the PCR reads with MiXCR, one entry per CDR3 protein. The repertoire includes about 610,000 distinct CDR3 sequences, about 10% of them detected once, and about 4.2% sits in the top ten. This clonotype was detected only a few times.

This receptor was obtained from a human donor who donated a stem cell graft to a child with acute myeloid leukemia. Here the sequenced sample was PBMCs from the stem cell graft donor, taken from the stem cell graft. The genes are TRBV15 and TRBJ2-2; a possible D gene is TRBD1 (6 bases). CDR3 nucleotides: TGTGCCACCAGCACTCGGAAGTCGGGACACTACACCGGGGAGCTGTTTTTT. This codes for CATSTRKSGHYTGELFF.